This is a list of T cell receptor beta chains from one sample in a study of cytotoxic CD8 clonotypes in ibrutinib-treated CLL. The data were produced by immunoSEQ multiplex PCR, yet TCRdb's version contains in-frame clones alone and is incomplete. The repertoire holds fewer than 45,000 clones, with roughly two thirds as singletons. Material: PBMCs, obtained at disease progression, from a patient treated with ibrutinib. Receptors were obtained from a human donor with chronic lymphocytic leukemia. CDR3s leave out the opening cysteine and the closing phenylalanine or tryptophan. The D gene is left open where the match is weak. Clone size is not always given. Where it is, it says once, few, many or a class for expanded clones.

.	.	TRBV5-6	ASSLAPNTEAF
.	.	TRBV5-1	ASSTTGSSAGYT
.	.	TRBV9	ASSTRQELDNNSPLH
TRBD2	.	TRBV6-5	ASRPGGAGADTQY
.	.	TRBV10-3	AISVTDEQY
.	hyperexpanded	TRBV7-8	ASSPAVEEQY
.	.	TRBV5-1	ASSLPGEETQY
.	.	TRBV6-6	ASSYGGTGNTIY
.	.	TRBV29-1	SVEGPPRGETQY
TRBD2	.	TRBV5-1	ASSLGLAGGQETQY
TRBD1	few	TRBV19	ASSTPSKTGGFGNQPQH
.	few	TRBV15	ATSRDRGDNSPLH
.	.	TRBV10-1	ASLPEGPPDTQY
.	few	TRBV28	ASERGQGAF
TRBD2	.	TRBV5-1	ASSSSGVNTGELF
.	.	TRBV6-1	ASRETGSGGTDTQY
.	few	TRBV6-6	ASSYSGGDGYT
.	.	TRBV20-1	SAFSINTIY
TRBD1	.	TRBV6-4	ASSPQGRTEAF
.	.	TRBV27	ASSLRPGPGRTGELF
.	few	TRBV4-1	ASSQESFSNQPQH
.	.	TRBV29-1	SVQNQGRQY
.	.	TRBV7-9	ASSLASHQPQH
TRBD1	few	TRBV5-1	ASSSGTGVSPLH
.	once	TRBV29-1	SVNIDRSSYEQY
.	.	TRBV2	ASSADRTLSGANVLT
.	.	TRBV7-2	ASSLNTASNQPQH
.	.	TRBV6-7	ASSYPTGPYEQY
TRBD2	few	TRBV7-8	ASSLRTSRSSYNEQF
.	few	TRBV19	ASSPRPPGEDFSSYNEQF
TRBD1	.	TRBV29-1	SETQGAVGYT
.	.	TRBV7-9	ASSFGDRTEAF
TRBD1	.	TRBV5-8	ASARTGVYEQY
TRBD1	.	TRBV19	ASTLVQGSGNTIY
.	.	TRBV19	ASSIWDASYSNQPQH
TRBD1	.	TRBV2	ASTVDRGLYEQY
.	.	TRBV9	ASSARGVGDTQY
TRBD1	once	TRBV6-5	ASSYTDRVGETQY
TRBD1	.	TRBV28	ASSPPRQGTMNTEAF
TRBD1	.	TRBV4-2	ASSGDRGPGELF
TRBD2	.	TRBV28	ASSWASGGADTQY
.	few	TRBV10-3	AISRDKSYEQY
.	.	TRBV7-9	ASSIMVDNEKLF
.	.	TRBV2	ASSEDGSGQPQH
TRBD1	.	TRBV6-5	ASTRLTGQGREQY
TRBD2	.	TRBV11-2	ASLSGGVYNEQF
.	.	TRBV18	ASSPPGRGTGELF
.	.	TRBV6-5	ASSLDSWNTEAF
.	few	TRBV19	ASSIDPRDTQY
TRBD1	.	TRBV19	ASRGDRGNQPQH
TRBD1	.	TRBV28	ASMLKRGQGTT
.	.	TRBV14	ASSQSYEQY